The rows below give T cell receptor beta chains drawn from one sample of a study of cytomegalovirus exposure and HLA in healthy donors. The data were produced by immunoSEQ multiplex PCR, yet TCRdb's version contains in-frame clones alone and is incomplete. The sample lists some 200,000 clones, approximately 82% occurring once. The sample consisted of PBMCs. These receptors all stem from a young man in good health and CMV-seronegative. CDR3s include the opening cysteine and the closing phenylalanine or tryptophan. D genes are given only for firm matches. Expanded clones are given a class, and other clones once, few, many or no size at all.

>.|.|TRBV30|TRBJ1-1
CAWSAGGWGAFF
TGTGCCTGGAGCGCGGGGGGTTGGGGAGCTTTCTTT
>TRBD1|once|TRBV5-4|TRBJ1-1
CASSLPVGQADTEAFF
TGTGCCAGCAGCTTACCCGTTGGACAGGCAGACACTGAAGCTTTCTTT
>TRBD2|.|TRBV5-8|TRBJ2-7
CASTDSGRAYEQYF
TGTGCCAGCACCGATAGCGGGAGGGCCTACGAGCAGTACTTC
>.|.|TRBV6-5|TRBJ1-2
CASMGRGKAGYTF
TGTGCCAGCATGGGCAGGGGAAAGGCCGGCTACACCTTC
>.|.|TRBV30|TRBJ1-2
CAWSVDQIQGYTF
TGTGCCTGGAGTGTAGACCAGATACAGGGCTACACCTTC
>.|few|TRBV19|TRBJ1-1
CASSIDLGGGTEAFF
TGTGCCAGTAGTATAGATCTGGGGGGGGGCACTGAAGCTTTCTTT
>TRBD2|.|TRBV27|TRBJ2-7
CASSYTSGVTYEQYF
TGTGCCAGCAGTTACACTAGCGGGGTTACCTACGAGCAGTACTTC
>TRBD1|.|TRBV29-1|TRBJ2-5
CSVEGDRGRKTQYF
TGCAGCGTTGAGGGGGACAGGGGGAGGAAGACCCAGTACTTC
>.|.|TRBV9|TRBJ2-2
CASSASVANTGELFF
TGTGCCAGCAGCGCTAGCGTGGCGAACACCGGGGAGCTGTTTTTT
>.|.|TRBV20-1|TRBJ2-5
CSAEEETQYF
TGCAGTGCCGAGGAAGAGACCCAGTACTTC
>.|few|TRBV19|TRBJ1-1
CASSAGLNTEAFF
TGTGCCAGTAGCGCAGGGCTGAACACTGAAGCTTTCTTT
>.|few|TRBV2|TRBJ1-5
CASKGHYSNQPQHF
TGTGCCAGCAAGGGGCACTATAGCAATCAGCCCCAGCATTTT
>TRBD1|.|TRBV9|TRBJ1-1
CASSAGDRGGLGTEAFF
TGTGCCAGCAGCGCCGGGGACAGGGGGGGACTGGGAACTGAAGCTTTCTTT
>.|.|TRBV5-6|TRBJ2-7
CASSESASSYEQYF
TGTGCCAGCAGCGAGAGCGCCTCCTCCTACGAGCAGTACTTC
>TRBD2|few|TRBV25-1|TRBJ2-7
CASRTSGSYEQYF
TGTGCCAGCAGGACTAGCGGCTCCTACGAGCAGTACTTC
>.|.|TRBV5-1|TRBJ1-6
CASSANRDEDSPLHF
TGCGCCAGCAGCGCAAACAGGGACGAGGATTCACCCCTCCACTTT
>.|.|TRBV7-3|TRBJ1-1
CASSSDVQGQNTEAFF
TGTGCCAGCAGCTCTGATGTACAGGGCCAGAACACTGAAGCTTTCTTT
>TRBD2|few|TRBV5-1|TRBJ2-1
CASSPQGREVDNEQFF
TGCGCCAGCAGCCCCCAGGGGCGGGAGGTCGACAATGAGCAGTTCTTC